The 14 T cell receptor beta chains below were found in one sample sequenced in a study of blood T cell repertoires in COVID-19. Sequenced by immunoSEQ multiplex PCR; TCRdb stores in-frame clones only, minus some. The sample has roughly 120,000 clones, approximately 84% seen once. The source material was peripheral blood. The receptor set was obtained from a man aged 40-49 years with acute or convalescent COVID-19.

This clone was seen just once. CDR3 residues: CSAKTGEIEKLFF. The CDR3 DNA reads TGCAGCGCTAAGACAGGGGAGATCGAAAAACTGTTTTTT. The chain recombines TRBV29-1 with TRBJ1-4; 8 bases match TRBD1. This CDR3 is built from 13 residues. In germline, CDR1 is SQVTM, CDR2 ANQGSEA. The ends lost 7 bases at V and 8 bases at J; junction bases unmatched: 9.

This chain connects TRBV7-3 to TRBJ2-7; possibly TRBD2 for D (5 bases). Trimming removed 2 bases from V and 2 bases from J, with 13 bases in between. The length of the CDR3 is 15 residues. Germline loops: CDR1 SGHTA, CDR2 FQGTGA. Here the CDR3 reads CASSLLGSVAYEQYF. CDR3 DNA: TGTGCCAGCAGCTTACTAGGTAGCGTCGCCTACGAGCAGTACTTC.

V is TRBV7-2 and J is TRBJ2-7; 8 positions match TRBD1. CDR1 is SGHTA, CDR2 FQGNSA, per germline. This CDR3 spans 14 amino acids. Losses at the gene ends were 1 base for V and 4 bases for J; bases not matched to a gene: 3. CDR3 in amino acids: CASSLVQGEYEQYF. The CDR3 DNA follows: TGTGCCAGCAGCTTAGTACAGGGGGAATACGAGCAGTACTTC.

This chain uses TRBV2 with TRBJ2-5; tentative D call: TRBD2 (6 bases). Trimming took off 0 bases at V and 5 bases at J, with 16 bases between the two ends. The CDR3 runs to 16 residues. Germline V gene data show CDR1 as SNHLY and CDR2 as FYNNEI. This CDR3 reads CASSEALPGGSETQYF. CDR3 DNA: TGTGCCAGCAGTGAAGCGCTTCCTGGGGGGTCGGAGACCCAGTACTTC.

This clone was found once. CDR3 nucleotides: TGTGCCAGCAGATCGGGACAGCGTCTCTATGGCTACACCTTC. Residues: CASRSGQRLYGYTF. The V and J genes are TRBV6-6 and TRBJ1-2; 7 positions match TRBD1. This CDR3 is 14 amino acids long. Germline trimming cut 6 bases from V and 4 bases from J; bases unmatched to any gene: 8. The V gene's germline CDR1 is MNHNY and CDR2 SVGAGI (reference sequence).

A single count supports this clone. The V call is TRBV2, the J call TRBJ2-3, with 8 bases matching TRBD2. Germline-derived CDR1 and CDR2 are SNHLY and FYNNEI. This CDR3 contains 14 residues. V was pared by 4 bases and J by 3 bases, with 3 bases of the junction left unmatched. The DNA of the CDR3 is TGTGCCAGCAGTGTAGGGACTAGAACAGATACGCAGTATTTT. This translates into CASSVGTRTDTQYF.

The chain joins TRBV6-6 to TRBJ1-2, with a possible D match to TRBD1 (6 bases). Deletions cut 10 bases from V and 5 bases from J, with 20 bases between. This CDR3 spans 14 amino acids. Per germline, CDR1 MNHNY and CDR2 SVGAGI (reference sequence). CDR3: CATRTDSASYGYTF. CDR3 sequence (DNA): TGTGCCACACGGACAGACTCCGCAAGTTATGGCTACACCTTC.

The chain is built from TRBV3-1 (or the pseudogene TRBV3-2) and TRBJ2-2, with D tentatively TRBD1 (6 bases). This CDR3 comprises 15 residues. Per the germline V gene, CDR1 is LGHDT and CDR2 is YNNKEL (reference sequence). With 8 bases removed from V and 1 base from J, the gap between germline ends came to 14 bases. The CDR3 DNA sequence: TGTGCCAGCTTACGAAAGGGACAGAACACCGGGGAGCTGTTTTTT. It translates to CASLRKGQNTGELFF.

This clone is a singleton in its sample. V is TRBV5-1 and J is TRBJ2-5, with 8 bases lining up with TRBD2. J was trimmed by 4 bases and V by 3 bases; bases with no gene match: 5. CDR1 is SGHRS, CDR2 YFSETQ, per germline. The CDR3 totals 14 residues. This chain's CDR3 is CASSWTSTGETQYF. The DNA for the CDR3 is TGCGCCAGCAGCTGGACTAGCACGGGAGAGACCCAGTACTTC.

This clone has just one count. This chain uses TRBV7-2 with TRBJ2-5, with D possibly being TRBD2 (5 bases). V lost 1 base to trimming and J lost 12 bases, with 15 bases between them. The germline V gene has CDR1 SGHTA and CDR2 FQGNSA. The CDR3 contains 13 residues. CDR3 in amino acids: CASSLGDTSGKYF. CDR3 nucleotide sequence: TGTGCCAGCAGCTTAGGGGATACGTCGGGGAAGTACTTC.

A remark on this clone: An end of the junction differs from the germline gene, which may be a read error. The J gene is TRBJ1-5, the V gene TRBV7-7; 7 nucleotides match TRBD1. This CDR3 spans 16 amino acids. Germline V gene lookup returns CDR1 SSHAT and CDR2 FNYEAQ (reference sequence). This CDR3 is CASSFRQGLGNQPQHF. The CDR3 nucleotides are TGTGCTAGCAGTTTTCGACAGGGACTAGGCAATCAGCCCCAGCATTTT.

The chain joins TRBV3-1 (or the pseudogene TRBV3-2) to TRBJ2-3, with 8 bases lining up with TRBD2. V lost 1 base to trimming and J lost 6 bases; unmatched junction nucleotides: 6. CDR3 length: 15 amino acids. Germline CDR1 LGHDT, CDR2 YNNKEL (reference sequence). CDR3 region: CASSQVAGRGDTQYF. The CDR3 DNA reads as TGTGCCAGCAGCCAAGTAGCGGGAAGGGGGGATACGCAGTATTTT.

Comments on this clone: This specimen includes other DNA sequences encoding the same CDR3. This chain connects TRBV28 to TRBJ1-4, with 7 bases identical to TRBD1. V shed 5 bases and J 3 bases; nucleotides not matched to a gene: 3. The CDR3 consists of 14 residues. The germline V gene encodes CDR1 MDHEN and CDR2 SYDVKM. CDR3 residues: CASSRQGPNEKLFF. For the CDR3, the DNA is TGTGCCAGCAGTCGACAGGGACCTAATGAAAAACTGTTTTTT.

The V and J genes are TRBV12-3 or TRBV12-4 and TRBJ2-1, with D possibly being TRBD1 (6 bases). This CDR3 is 13 amino acids long. The V gene lost 7 bases and the J gene lost 4 bases, with 11 bases spanning the gap. The CDR3 here is CASKRTAYNEQFF. The CDR3 nucleotides are TGTGCCAGCAAAAGGACAGCGTACAATGAGCAGTTCTTC.